This T cell receptor (beta chain) was sequenced in a study of post-analysis software for immune sequencing data. Overall study results and limits: Patients carried roughly 5 TRBV segments more frequently than controls did, and TRBV5-6, TRBV5-1 and TRBV20-1 were among them.

The authors incorporated unique molecular identifiers into the TCR beta cDNA libraries. In TCRdb, the PCR reads were re-called with MiXCR into one record per CDR3 protein. Altogether roughly 670,000 distinct CDR3 sequences are present, 55% to 60% being singletons, with the ten largest covering about 10%. This clonotype was counted between two and nine times. Antigen: not known. The V gene lost 6 bases and the J gene lost 0 bases, with 9 bases spanning the gap. CDR1 is DFQATT, CDR2 SNEGSKA, per germline (reference sequence). The CDR3 extends over 14 amino acids. The chain couples TRBV20-1 to TRBJ1-6; D possibly corresponds to TRBD1 (5 bases). This sequence was found in a girl under 10 years old with multiple sclerosis. The sample consisted of blood. CDR3 residues: CSARVSSYNSPLHF. Written as DNA, the CDR3 is TGCAGTGCCAGGGTCAGCTCCTATAATTCACCCCTCCACTTT.